These 5 T cell receptor beta chains were all obtained from the same sample, sequenced in a study of T cell repertoires in cytomegalovirus infection. TCRdb re-called the reads through MiXCR, storing one row per CDR3 protein. The top ten clones hold around a sixth of a sample with under 850,000 distinct CDR3 sequences, roughly 33% of them seen once. These receptors have no known antigen. The input for sequencing was cultured PBMCs, taken from culture after CMV antigen stimulation. Every receptor here comes from a human donor in good health (CMV status not recorded). Some clones in this sample may be carry-over from other donors' samples.

The rearrangement uses TRBV12-3 or TRBV12-4 and TRBJ2-1; D may be TRBD2 (6 bases). This CDR3 is built from 17 residues. V shed 5 bases and J shed 4 bases, with 21 bases lying between them. This CDR3 is CASSPRRDRAIYNEQFF. CDR3 DNA: TGTGCCAGCAGTCCCCGGAGGGACCGAGCGATTTACAATGAGCAGTTCTTC.

The chain combines TRBV5-1 with TRBJ2-2, with D perhaps matching TRBD2 (5 bases). The CDR3 spans 14 residues. Trimming cost V 0 bases and J 6 bases, with 9 bases left between them. The germline CDR1 and CDR2 sequences are SGHRS and YFSETQ. The CDR3 is CASSLVAGAGELFF. The CDR3 nucleotides read TGCGCCAGCAGCTTGGTAGCCGGGGCCGGGGAGCTGTTTTTT.

V and J are TRBV7-2 and TRBJ2-1; D possibly corresponds to TRBD2 (5 bases). Germline V lookup: CDR1 SGHTA, CDR2 FQGNSA. V shed 11 bases and J shed 6 bases, with 14 bases lying between them. This CDR3 has 12 residues. Here the CDR3 DNA reads TGTGCCGGCGGGCCGGGGAGCAATGAGCAGTTCTTC. It translates to CAGGPGSNEQFF.

This clonotype was observed many times. The rearrangement joins TRBV7-8 to TRBJ1-3, with D tentatively TRBD1 (6 bases). Trimming left V 2 bases short and J 5 bases short, with 10 bases between. The germline gives CDR1 SGHVS, CDR2 FQNEAQ. The CDR3 is 14 amino acids. The chain's CDR3 is CASSLSQGRNTIYF. The CDR3, as DNA: TGTGCCAGCAGCTTAAGTCAGGGGAGAAACACCATATATTTT.

V and J are TRBV7-8 and TRBJ1-5; the D is unclear. The V gene's germline CDR1 is SGHVS and CDR2 FQNEAQ. CDR3 length: 17 amino acids. Trimming took off 5 bases at V and 0 bases at J, with 17 bases between the two ends. CDR3 protein: CASSASDPAYSNQPQHF. The CDR3 DNA reads TGTGCCAGCAGCGCGTCGGACCCCGCGTATAGCAATCAGCCCCAGCATTTT. Complete variable domain (other parts from reference TRBV7-8 and TRBJ1-5): GAGVSQSPRYKVAKRGQDVALRCDPISGHVSLFWYQQALGQGPEFLTYFQNEAQLDKSGLPSDRFFAERPEGSVSTLKIQRTQQEDSAVYLCASSASDPAYSNQPQHFGDGTRLSIL.